This entry is about one TCR beta chain. The antigen is not known. Trimming took off 0 bases at V and 1 base at J, with 13 bases between the two ends. This CDR3 region has 16 residues. Germline V CDR1 and CDR2: MGHRA, YSYEKL. This sample is drawn from a study of cytomegalovirus exposure and HLA in healthy donors. The PCR used 60 Vbeta and 13 Jbeta primers. Produced via immunoSEQ multiplex PCR; TCRdb's table is partial and in-frame only. The sample has roughly 130,000 clones, roughly 80% seen once. Findings and limits, study-wide: Immune exposure information comprised only CMV serostatus.

The sample was PBMCs. The rearrangement uses TRBV4-1 and TRBJ2-7; a weak D match, TRBD1 (5 bases). This TCR was sampled from a boy aged 5 to 17 in good health and CMV-seronegative. CDR3 sequence reads: CASSQEAGPLSYEQYF. CDR3 nucleotide sequence: TGCGCCAGCAGCCAAGAGGCAGGGCCCCTATCCTACGAGCAGTACTTC.